What follows are 13 T cell receptor beta chains derived from one specimen sequenced in a study of Graves' ophthalmopathy and Graves' hyperthyroidism. As the template, RNA transcripts were used to amplify TCR beta CDR3 regions. Amplification began with first-round RT-PCR using HTBI primers, then second-round multiplex PCR was performed. TCRdb used MiXCR to reprocess the multiplex PCR reads, holding one entry per CDR3 protein. The sample records some 410,000 distinct CDR3 sequences, over 20% being singletons. The source material was peripheral blood. The receptors here all came from a woman younger than 35 with stable Graves' hyperthyroidism.

This sequence joins TRBV30 and TRBJ2-2; TRBD2 agrees at 11 bases. The V and J ends lost 1 base and 1 base, in that order; junction bases with no gene match: 2. The CDR3 is made up of 16 amino acids. From germline, CDR1 is GTSNPN and CDR2 SVGIG (reference sequence). CDR3 coding DNA: TGTGCCTGGAGTGGGGGGACTAGCGGGAACACCGGGGAGCTGTTTTTT. This sequence encodes CAWSGGTSGNTGELFF.

This chain connects TRBV2 to TRBJ1-1; TRBD1 aligns across 7 bases. The ends lost 5 bases at V and 4 bases at J; junction bases unmatched: 19. This CDR3 contains 18 residues. In germline, CDR1 is SNHLY, CDR2 FYNNEI. For the CDR3, the DNA is TGTGCCAGCAGTCCCCAGGAGGGGGCGAGGGTGTTTGTCACTGAAGCTTTCTTT. Its protein product is CASSPQEGARVFVTEAFF. Together with reference TRBV2 and TRBJ1-1, the CDR3 gives the full variable domain: EPEVTQTPSHQVTQMGQEVILRCVPISNHLYFYWYRQILGQKVEFLVSFYNNEISEKSEIFDDQFSVERPDGSNFTLKIRSTKLEDSAMYFCASSPQEGARVFVTEAFFGQGTRLTVV.

The CDR3 region is CASSEGGPFYEQYF. The CDR3 bases are TGTGCCAGCAGTGAAGGGGGACCCTTCTACGAGCAGTACTTC. This chain links TRBV2 with TRBJ2-7, with D perhaps TRBD1 or TRBD2 (5 bases each). The CDR3 extends over 14 amino acids. Germline V gene sequence: CDR1 SNHLY, CDR2 FYNNEI. The V and J ends lost 1 base and 3 bases respectively, with 10 bases between them.

Only a few counts were recorded for this clonotype. The J gene is TRBJ2-7, the V gene TRBV9; 7 bases fit TRBD2. The J segment lost 6 bases and the V segment lost 2 bases, leaving 2 bases of the junction unmatched. Germline V gene sequence: CDR1 SGDLS, CDR2 YYNGEE. CDR3 length equals 12 residues. This chain's CDR3 is CASSVGGGEQYF. CDR3 in DNA: TGTGCCAGCAGCGTGGGGGGGGGCGAGCAGTACTTC.

This clonotype has ten or more counts. The chain couples TRBV19 to TRBJ1-5, with D tentatively TRBD1 (5 bases). In germline, CDR1 is LNHDA, CDR2 SQIVND (reference sequence). The CDR3 spans 13 residues. V was shortened by 3 bases and J by 7 bases, with 10 bases between the two germline ends. CDR3 in amino acids: CASSIQGEQPQHF. The CDR3 DNA sequence: TGTGCCAGTAGTATTCAGGGAGAACAGCCCCAGCATTTT.

The chain recombines TRBV12-3 or TRBV12-4 with TRBJ1-3; D possibly corresponds to TRBD1 (6 bases). The CDR3 spans 16 residues. Trimming shortened V by 5 bases and J by 2 bases, and 16 bases separated the two germline ends. In DNA, the CDR3 is TGTGCCAGCAGTCTATATCGGGGGGCGACTGGAAACACCATATATTTT. Amino acid sequence: CASSLYRGATGNTIYF.

This clonotype was detected many times. The gene calls are TRBV28 and TRBJ2-5; either TRBD1 or TRBD2 may supply D (5 bases each). V lost 7 bases and J lost 5, with 14 bases in between. CDR1 and CDR2 from the germline V gene are MDHEN and SYDVKM. There are 13 residues in the CDR3. CDR3 residues: CASTPGPLETQYF. The CDR3 region has the DNA TGTGCCAGCACACCGGGACCCTTGGAGACCCAGTACTTC.

This clonotype has more than one count but fewer than ten. The rearrangement joins TRBV11-2 to TRBJ1-2, with D hard to call. In germline, CDR1 is SGHAT, CDR2 FQNNGV. This CDR3 spans 13 amino acids. V shed 5 bases and J shed 3 bases, with 10 bases lying between them. CDR3 in DNA: TGTGCCAGCAGCCCCGGGTCTTACTATGGCTACACCTTC. The encoded protein is CASSPGSYYGYTF.

The chain recombines TRBV12-3 or TRBV12-4 with TRBJ1-2; 7 bases align to TRBD1. V was clipped by 5 bases and J by 8 bases; unmatched bases: 8. CDR3 length: 13 residues. CDR3 nucleotide sequence: TGTGCCAGCAGTCCTACAGGGGTTCGCGGCTACACCTTC. It translates to CASSPTGVRGYTF.

The chain links TRBV18 to TRBJ2-7; D possibly corresponds to TRBD2 (6 bases). Per the germline V gene, CDR1 is KGHSH and CDR2 is LQKENI. V gave up 0 bases and J gave up 1 base, with 13 bases separating them. There are 16 residues in the CDR3. CDR3 in amino acids: CASSPPRGTSSYEQYF. CDR3 nucleotide sequence: TGTGCCAGCTCACCACCTCGGGGGACGTCGTCCTACGAGCAGTACTTC.

This clonotype was detected a few times. V and J are TRBV12-3 or TRBV12-4 and TRBJ1-5, with 7 bases lining up with TRBD1. V lost 6 bases to trimming and J lost 4 bases; unmatched junction nucleotides: 6. This CDR3 region has 14 residues. CDR3 region: CASRLGQANQPQHF. The DNA for the CDR3 is TGTGCCAGCAGACTTGGACAGGCGAATCAGCCCCAGCATTTT.

The V gene is TRBV6-1, the J gene TRBJ1-2; 7 bases align to TRBD1. The germline gives CDR1 MNHNS, CDR2 SASEGT. This CDR3 spans 13 amino acids. With V trimmed by 6 bases and J by 4 bases, 5 bases remained unmatched. Written as DNA, the CDR3 is TGTGCCAGCAGACAGACAGGGTTCTATGGCTACACCTTC. Translating it yields CASRQTGFYGYTF.

This clonotype was recorded many times. The genes are TRBV20-1 and TRBJ1-5; possibly TRBD1 for D (5 bases). The CDR3 has 15 amino acids. Trimming left V 6 bases short and J 1 base short, with 16 bases between. Germline V CDR1 and CDR2: DFQATT, SNEGSKA (reference sequence). The CDR3, as DNA: TGCAGTGCCTTGCAGGGAAAGTGGAGCAATCAGCCCCAGCATTTT. This codes for CSALQGKWSNQPQHF.